The sequence of this T cell receptor beta chain was determined in a study of cytomegalovirus exposure and HLA in healthy donors. Both 60 Vbeta primers and 13 Jbeta primers went into the PCR. The method was immunoSEQ multiplex PCR; TCRdb's version includes in-frame clones alone and lacks a portion of them. The table includes some 150,000 clones, less than 85% detected once. The V gene end was trimmed by 1 base and the J gene end by 4 bases; junction bases not matched to a gene: 6. Per the germline V gene, CDR1 is SGDLS and CDR2 is YYNGEE. The length of the CDR3 is 16 residues. This sequence joins TRBV9 and TRBJ2-1; 9 nucleotides match TRBD2. The sequenced sample consisted of PBMCs. This clonotype was sampled from a man aged 35 to 55 in good health and CMV-seronegative. In nucleotides, the CDR3 is TGTGCCAGCAGCGTACTATCGAGCGGGGGGTACAATGAGCAGTTCTTC. It specifies CASSVLSSGGYNEQFF.